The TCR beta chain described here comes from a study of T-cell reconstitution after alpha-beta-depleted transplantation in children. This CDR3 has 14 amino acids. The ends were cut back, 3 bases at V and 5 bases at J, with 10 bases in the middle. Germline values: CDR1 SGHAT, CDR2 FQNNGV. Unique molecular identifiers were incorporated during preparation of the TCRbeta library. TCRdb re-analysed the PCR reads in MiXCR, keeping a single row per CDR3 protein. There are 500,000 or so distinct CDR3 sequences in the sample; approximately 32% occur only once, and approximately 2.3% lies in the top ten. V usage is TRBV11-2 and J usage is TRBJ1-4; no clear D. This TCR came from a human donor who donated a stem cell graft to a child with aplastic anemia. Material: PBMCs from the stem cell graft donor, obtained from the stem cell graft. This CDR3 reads CASSLRSENEKLFF. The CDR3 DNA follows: TGTGCCAGCAGCTTGAGGTCGGAGAATGAAAAACTGTTTTTT.